The present T cell receptor (beta chain) was sequenced within a study of graft-versus-host responses after intestinal transplantation. Study-level background: Recipients had transplants, and these were multivisceral, liver-intestinal, or isolated intestinal. Tacrolimus and steroids were given for around 3 years to all recipients after anti-thymocyte globulin induction.

For this clone: Its antigen is as yet unknown.

Only in-frame clones appear in the TCRdb table, and some are missing; sequencing was by immunoSEQ multiplex PCR. This sample carries some 83,000 clones, about nine tenths of them seen once, and the ten largest clones take about 0.1%. The CDR3 totals 13 residues. CDR1 is SGHNT and CDR2 is YENEEA in the germline V gene. V was pared by 6 bases and J by 4 bases, with 12 bases between. The V call is TRBV11-3, the J call TRBJ1-2, with a possible D match to TRBD1 (6 bases). The sequence was obtained from a human donor who received an intestinal transplant. The sample was unstimulated CD4+ T cells sorted from spleen or lymph node cells, taken before intestinal transplant. CDR3 in amino acids: CASSSGVLYGYTF. The CDR3 nucleotides are TGTGCCAGCAGTTCAGGGGTCCTCTATGGCTACACCTTC. Full variable domain (remainder filled in from reference TRBV11-3 and TRBJ1-2): EAGVVQSPRYKIIEKKQPVAFWCNPISGHNTLYWYLQNLGQGPELLIRYENEEAVDDSQLPKDRFSAERLKGVDSTLKIQPAELGDSAVYLCASSSGVLYGYTFGSGTRLTVV.